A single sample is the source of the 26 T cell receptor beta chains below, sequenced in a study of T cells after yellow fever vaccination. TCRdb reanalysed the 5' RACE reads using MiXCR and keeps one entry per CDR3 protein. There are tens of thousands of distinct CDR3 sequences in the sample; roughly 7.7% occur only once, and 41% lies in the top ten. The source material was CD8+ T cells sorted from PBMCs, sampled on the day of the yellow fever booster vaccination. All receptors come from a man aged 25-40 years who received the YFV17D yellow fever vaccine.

CDR3 loop: CASSQEPGTGREQYF. DNA for the CDR3: TGCGCCAGCAGCCAAGAGCCCGGGACTGGCCGCGAGCAGTACTTC. The chain employs TRBV4-3 and TRBJ2-7; D may be TRBD2 (6 bases). V lost 0 bases and J lost 6, with 15 bases in between. CDR1 LGHNA and CDR2 YSLEER come from the germline V gene. The CDR3 spans 15 residues.

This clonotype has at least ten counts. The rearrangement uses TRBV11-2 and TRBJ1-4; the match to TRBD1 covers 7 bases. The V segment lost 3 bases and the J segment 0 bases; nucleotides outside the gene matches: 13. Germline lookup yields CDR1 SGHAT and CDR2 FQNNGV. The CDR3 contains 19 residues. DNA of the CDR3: TGTGCCAGCAGCTTTGACAGGGAATCAGGAACCCCAACTAATGAAAAACTGTTTTTT. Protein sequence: CASSFDRESGTPTNEKLFF.

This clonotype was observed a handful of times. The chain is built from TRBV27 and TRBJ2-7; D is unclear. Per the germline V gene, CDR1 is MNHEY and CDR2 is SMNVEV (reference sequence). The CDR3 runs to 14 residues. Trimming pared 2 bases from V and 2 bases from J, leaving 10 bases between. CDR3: CASSLGLPTYEQYF. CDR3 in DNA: TGTGCCAGCAGTTTAGGTTTGCCCACCTACGAGCAGTACTTC.

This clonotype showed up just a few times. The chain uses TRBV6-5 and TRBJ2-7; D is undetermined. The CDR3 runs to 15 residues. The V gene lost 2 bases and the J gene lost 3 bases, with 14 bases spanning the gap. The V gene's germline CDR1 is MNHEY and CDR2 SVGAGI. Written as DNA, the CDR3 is TGTGCCAGCAGTTACGTGGCAGGCCCTATCTACGAGCAGTACTTC. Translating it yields CASSYVAGPIYEQYF.

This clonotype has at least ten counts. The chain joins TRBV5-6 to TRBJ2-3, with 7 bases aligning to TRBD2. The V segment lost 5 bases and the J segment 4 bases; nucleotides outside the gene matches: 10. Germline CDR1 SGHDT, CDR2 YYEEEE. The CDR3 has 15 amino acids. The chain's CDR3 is CASRTTSDGADTQYF. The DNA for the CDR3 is TGTGCCAGCAGAACTACTAGCGATGGAGCAGATACGCAGTATTTT.

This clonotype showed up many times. The CDR3 loop is CASSSPPAGGTDTQYF. The DNA of the CDR3 is TGTGCCAGCAGTTCCCCCCCAGCGGGGGGCACAGATACGCAGTATTTT. The V and J genes are TRBV28 and TRBJ2-3; 8 nucleotides line up with TRBD2. Germline V gene lookup returns CDR1 MDHEN and CDR2 SYDVKM. Trimming cost V 4 bases and J 1 base; bases outside gene matches: 7. The CDR3 has 16 residues.

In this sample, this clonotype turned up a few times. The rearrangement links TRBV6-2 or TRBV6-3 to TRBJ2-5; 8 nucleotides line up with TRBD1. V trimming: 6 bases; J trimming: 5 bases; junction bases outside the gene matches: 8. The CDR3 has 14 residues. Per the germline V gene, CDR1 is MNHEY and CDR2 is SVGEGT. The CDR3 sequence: CASSYPGGWETQYF. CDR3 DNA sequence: TGTGCCAGCAGCTACCCAGGGGGCTGGGAGACCCAGTACTTC.

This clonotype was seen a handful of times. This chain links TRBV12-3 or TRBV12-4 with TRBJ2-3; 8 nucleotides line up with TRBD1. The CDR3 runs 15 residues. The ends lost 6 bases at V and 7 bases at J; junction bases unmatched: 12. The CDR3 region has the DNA TGTGCCAGCAGACAAACAGGGGGTTCGGGGAATACGCAGTATTTT. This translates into CASRQTGGSGNTQYF.

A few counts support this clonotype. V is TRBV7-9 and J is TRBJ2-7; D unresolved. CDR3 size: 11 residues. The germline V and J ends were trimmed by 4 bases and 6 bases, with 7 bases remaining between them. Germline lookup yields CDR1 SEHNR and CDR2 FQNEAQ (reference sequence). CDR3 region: CASSSLGEQYF. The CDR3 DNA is TGTGCCAGCAGCTCCCTGGGCGAGCAGTACTTC.

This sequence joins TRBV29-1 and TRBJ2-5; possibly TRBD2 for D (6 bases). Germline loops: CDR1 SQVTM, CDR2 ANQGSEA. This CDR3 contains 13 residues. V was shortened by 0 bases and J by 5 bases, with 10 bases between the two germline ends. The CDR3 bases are TGCAGCGTTGAAGAGGGGAGCGGGGAGACCCAGTACTTC. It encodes CSVEEGSGETQYF. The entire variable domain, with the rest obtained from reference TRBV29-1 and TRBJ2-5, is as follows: SAVISQKPSRDICQRGTSLTIQCQVDSQVTMMFWYRQQPGQSLTLIATANQGSEATYESGFVIDKFPISRPNLTFSTLTVSNMSPEDSSIYLCSVEEGSGETQYFGPGTRLLVL.

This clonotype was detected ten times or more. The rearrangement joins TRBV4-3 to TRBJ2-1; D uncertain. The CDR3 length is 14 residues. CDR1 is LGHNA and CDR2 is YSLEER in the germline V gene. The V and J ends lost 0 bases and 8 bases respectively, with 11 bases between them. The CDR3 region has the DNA TGCGCCAGCAGCCAAGATCGGGTGGTAGATGAGCAGTTCTTC. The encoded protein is CASSQDRVVDEQFF.

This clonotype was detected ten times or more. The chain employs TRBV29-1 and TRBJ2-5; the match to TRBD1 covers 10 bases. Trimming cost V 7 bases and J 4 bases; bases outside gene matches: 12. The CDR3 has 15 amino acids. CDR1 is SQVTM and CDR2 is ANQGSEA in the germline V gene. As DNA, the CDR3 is TGCAGCGGTCGCGGGACAGGGGTTTTTGGAGAGACCCAGTACTTC. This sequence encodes CSGRGTGVFGETQYF. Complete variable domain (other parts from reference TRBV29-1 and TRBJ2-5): SAVISQKPSRDICQRGTSLTIQCQVDSQVTMMFWYRQQPGQSLTLIATANQGSEATYESGFVIDKFPISRPNLTFSTLTVSNMSPEDSSIYLCSGRGTGVFGETQYFGPGTRLLVL.

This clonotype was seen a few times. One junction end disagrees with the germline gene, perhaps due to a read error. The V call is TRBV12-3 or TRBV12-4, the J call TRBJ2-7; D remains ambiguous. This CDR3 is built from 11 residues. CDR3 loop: CASSSVGVWNF. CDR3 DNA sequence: TGTGCCAGCAGTTCGGTCGGTGTATGGAACTTC.

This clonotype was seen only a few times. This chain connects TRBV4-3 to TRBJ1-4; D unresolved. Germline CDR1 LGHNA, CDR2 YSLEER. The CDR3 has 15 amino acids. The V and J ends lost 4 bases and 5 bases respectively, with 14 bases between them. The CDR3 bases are TGCGCCAGCAGCCGGAAAGGAACGGGAAATGAAAAACTGTTTTTT. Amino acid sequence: CASSRKGTGNEKLFF.

CDR3 bases: TGTGCCAGCAGCTTAGGGCGGCGGGAGCAGTACTTC. Amino acid sequence: CASSLGRREQYF. The J gene is TRBJ2-7, the V gene TRBV11-2; D not resolved. The CDR3 sequence is 12 residues long. V lost 1 base and J 7 bases, leaving 8 bases between the germline ends. Germline assignment: CDR1 SGHAT and CDR2 FQNNGV.

CDR3 region: CASSLDAAGGNGYTF. The CDR3, as DNA: TGTGCCAGCAGCTTAGATGCTGCAGGGGGTAATGGCTACACCTTC. This chain uses TRBV7-9 with TRBJ1-2, with 7 nucleotides matching TRBD1. Unmatched junction bases numbered 8, after V lost 1 base and J lost 6 bases. Germline V gene lookup returns CDR1 SEHNR and CDR2 FQNEAQ (reference sequence). CDR3 size: 15 residues.

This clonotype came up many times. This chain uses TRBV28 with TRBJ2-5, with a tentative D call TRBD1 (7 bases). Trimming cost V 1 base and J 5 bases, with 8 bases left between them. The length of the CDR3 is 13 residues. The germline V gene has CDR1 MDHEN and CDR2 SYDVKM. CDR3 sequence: CASSLSGGETQYF. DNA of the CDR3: TGTGCCAGCAGTTTATCAGGGGGGGAGACCCAGTACTTC. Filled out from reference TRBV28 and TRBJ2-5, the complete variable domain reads DVKVTQSSRYLVKRTGEKVFLECVQDMDHENMFWYRQDPGLGLRLIYFSYDVKMKEKGDIPEGYSVSREKKERFSLILESASTNQTSMYLCASSLSGGETQYFGPGTRLLVL.

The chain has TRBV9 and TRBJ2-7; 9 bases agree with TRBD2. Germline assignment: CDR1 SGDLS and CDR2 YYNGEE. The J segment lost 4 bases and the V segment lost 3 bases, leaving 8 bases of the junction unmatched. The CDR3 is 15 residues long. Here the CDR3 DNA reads TGTGCCAGCAGCGGTGGGGCGGGAGGGTCATACGAGCAGTACTTC. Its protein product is CASSGGAGGSYEQYF. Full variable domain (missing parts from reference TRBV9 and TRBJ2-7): DSGVTQTPKHLITATGQRVTLRCSPRSGDLSVYWYQQSLDQGLQFLIQYYNGEERAKGNILERFSAQQFPDLHSELNLSSLELGDSALYFCASSGGAGGSYEQYFGPGTRLTVT.

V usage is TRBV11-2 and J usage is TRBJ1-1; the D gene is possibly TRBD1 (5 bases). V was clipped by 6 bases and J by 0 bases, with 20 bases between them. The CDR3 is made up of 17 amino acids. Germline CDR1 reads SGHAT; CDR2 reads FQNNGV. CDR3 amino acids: CASRWTTPPNVNTEAFF. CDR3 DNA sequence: TGTGCCAGCAGATGGACAACCCCTCCCAATGTGAACACTGAAGCTTTCTTT.

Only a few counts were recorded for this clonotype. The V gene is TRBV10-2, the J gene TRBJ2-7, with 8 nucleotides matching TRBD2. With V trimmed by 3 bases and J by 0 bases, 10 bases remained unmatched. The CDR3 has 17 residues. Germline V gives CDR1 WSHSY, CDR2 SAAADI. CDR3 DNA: TGCGCCAGCAGTGACTCTCGACTAGCGTCGAGCTCCTACGAGCAGTACTTC. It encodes CASSDSRLASSSYEQYF.

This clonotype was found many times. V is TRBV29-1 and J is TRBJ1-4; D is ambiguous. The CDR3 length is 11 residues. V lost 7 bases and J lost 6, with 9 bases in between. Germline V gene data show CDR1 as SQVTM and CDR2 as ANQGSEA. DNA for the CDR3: TGCAGCGGTCGTTTGGATGAAAAACTGTTTTTT. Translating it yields CSGRLDEKLFF.

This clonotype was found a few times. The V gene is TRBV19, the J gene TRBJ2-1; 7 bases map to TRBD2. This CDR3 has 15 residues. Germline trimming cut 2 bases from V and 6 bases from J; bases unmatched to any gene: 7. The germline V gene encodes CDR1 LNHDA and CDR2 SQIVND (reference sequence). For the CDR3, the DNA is TGTGCCAGTAGTATACGTGCGGGAGTTGTCAATGAGCAGTTCTTC. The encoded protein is CASSIRAGVVNEQFF. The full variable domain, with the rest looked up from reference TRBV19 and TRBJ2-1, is DGGITQSPKYLFRKEGQNVTLSCEQNLNHDAMYWYRQDPGQGLRLIYYSQIVNDFQKGDIAEGYSVSREKKESFPLTVTSAQKNPTAFYLCASSIRAGVVNEQFFGPGTRLTVL.

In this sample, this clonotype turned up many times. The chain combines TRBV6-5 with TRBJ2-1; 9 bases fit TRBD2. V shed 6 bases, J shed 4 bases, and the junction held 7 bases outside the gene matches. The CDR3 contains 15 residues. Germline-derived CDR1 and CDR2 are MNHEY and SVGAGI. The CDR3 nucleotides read TGTGCCAGCAGCCCCCTCGCGGGAGGGTACAATGAGCAGTTCTTC. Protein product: CASSPLAGGYNEQFF.

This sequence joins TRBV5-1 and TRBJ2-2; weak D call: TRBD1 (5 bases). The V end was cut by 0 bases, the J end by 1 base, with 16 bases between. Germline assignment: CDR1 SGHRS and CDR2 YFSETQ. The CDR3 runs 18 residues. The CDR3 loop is CASSLALLDRLNTGELFF. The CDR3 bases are TGCGCCAGCAGCTTGGCTCTCCTTGACAGATTGAACACCGGGGAGCTGTTTTTT.

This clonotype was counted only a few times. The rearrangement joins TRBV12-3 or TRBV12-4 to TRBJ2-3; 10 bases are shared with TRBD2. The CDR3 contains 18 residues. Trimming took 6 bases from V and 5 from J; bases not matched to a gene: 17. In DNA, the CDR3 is TGTGCCAGCAGCCCTGGGACTAGCGTGATGGTCGGGTTAGATACGCAGTATTTT. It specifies CASSPGTSVMVGLDTQYF.

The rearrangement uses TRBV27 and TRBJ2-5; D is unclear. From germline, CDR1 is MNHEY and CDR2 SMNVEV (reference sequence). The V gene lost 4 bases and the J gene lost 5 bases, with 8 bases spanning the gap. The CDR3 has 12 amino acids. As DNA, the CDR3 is TGTGCCAGCAGTTCGTTTGGGGAGACCCAGTACTTC. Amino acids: CASSSFGETQYF.